This is a list of T cell receptor beta chains from one sample in a study of blood T cell repertoires in COVID-19. Repertoires were generated with immunoSEQ multiplex PCR, while TCRdb's copy carries only in-frame clones and drops some. The data show roughly 260,000 clones, approximately 86% seen once. Source material: peripheral blood. All receptors come from a man between 40 and 49 years old who had recovered from COVID-19. CDR3s include the opening cysteine and the closing phenylalanine or tryptophan. Fields, in order: J gene, V gene, D gene, clone size, CDR3 DNA, CDR3 protein. D genes are given only for firm matches. Clone size is shown for a subset of rows, as once, few, many or a class of expanded clone.

j_call: TRBJ1-1
v_call: TRBV27
d_call: TRBD1
clone_size: -
cdr3_nt: TGTGCCAGCAGTTTCCCGGGACAGTACACTGAAGCTTTCTTT
cdr3_aa: CASSFPGQYTEAFF

j_call: TRBJ2-3
v_call: TRBV10-3
d_call: TRBD2
clone_size: -
cdr3_nt: TGTGCCTCAACTAGTGTTGGAGCGGGGGCCACAGATACGCAGTATTTT
cdr3_aa: CASTSVGAGATDTQYF

j_call: TRBJ2-5
v_call: TRBV4-3
d_call: -
clone_size: -
cdr3_nt: TGCGCCAGCAGCCAAGGTCTAGGTAAAGAGACCCAGTACTTC
cdr3_aa: CASSQGLGKETQYF

j_call: TRBJ1-2
v_call: TRBV7-2
d_call: -
clone_size: -
cdr3_nt: TGTGCCAGCAGCTTAGCGCGGGGGGTTGGCGGTGGCTACACCTTC
cdr3_aa: CASSLARGVGGGYTF

j_call: TRBJ1-2
v_call: TRBV7-8
d_call: -
clone_size: -
cdr3_nt: TGTGCCAGCAGCTTAGTCCCCACCAACAGGGGCTACACCTTC
cdr3_aa: CASSLVPTNRGYTF

j_call: TRBJ2-5
v_call: TRBV9
d_call: -
clone_size: once
cdr3_nt: TGTGCCAGCAGCAGCGATCTCCCCGACCGAGAGACCCAGTACTTC
cdr3_aa: CASSSDLPDRETQYF

j_call: TRBJ2-1
v_call: TRBV5-4
d_call: TRBD2
clone_size: -
cdr3_nt: TGTGCCAGCAGCCCCCTGCTAGCGGACAATGAGCAGTTCTTC
cdr3_aa: CASSPLLADNEQFF

j_call: TRBJ2-1
v_call: TRBV4-1
d_call: -
clone_size: -
cdr3_nt: TGCGCCAGCAGCCAAGGATTAGACAATGAGCAGTTCTTC
cdr3_aa: CASSQGLDNEQFF

j_call: TRBJ2-1
v_call: TRBV3-1/TRBV3-2
d_call: -
clone_size: -
cdr3_nt: TGTGCCAGCAGCCCCCCAGTAAGGCGGATTTCCTACAATGAGCAGTTCTTC
cdr3_aa: CASSPPVRRISYNEQFF

j_call: TRBJ2-7
v_call: TRBV6-5
d_call: -
clone_size: -
cdr3_nt: TGTGCCAGCAGTTACACCCGAGCCTCCGGGCAGTACTTC
cdr3_aa: CASSYTRASGQYF

j_call: TRBJ2-3
v_call: TRBV18
d_call: TRBD2
clone_size: -
cdr3_nt: TGTGCCAGCTCACCCGCCCGACTAGCGGTCCGCGCAGATACGCAGTATTTT
cdr3_aa: CASSPARLAVRADTQYF

j_call: TRBJ2-3
v_call: TRBV19
d_call: -
clone_size: -
cdr3_nt: TGTGCCAGTAGTACTCGGAGGGATACGCAGTATTTT
cdr3_aa: CASSTRRDTQYF

j_call: TRBJ1-2
v_call: TRBV3-1/TRBV3-2
d_call: -
clone_size: -
cdr3_nt: TGTGCCAGCAGCCAAGATATCGGGGGACTCCCACCTACCATCTCTGCCGGCTACACCTTC
cdr3_aa: CASSQDIGGLPPTISAGYTF

j_call: TRBJ2-7
v_call: TRBV7-2
d_call: TRBD2
clone_size: -
cdr3_nt: TGTGCCAGCAGCTCGCTTCAAGGTAGCGGGGTGAGGGCTCGAGAGCAGTACTTC
cdr3_aa: CASSSLQGSGVRAREQYF

j_call: TRBJ2-2
v_call: TRBV5-1
d_call: -
clone_size: -
cdr3_nt: TGCGCCAGCAGCTTGGCCAACAGGGGGAGGGACACCGGGGAGCTGTTTTTT
cdr3_aa: CASSLANRGRDTGELFF

j_call: TRBJ1-2
v_call: TRBV24-1
d_call: -
clone_size: once
cdr3_nt: TGTGCCACCAGTAGGGGGATTAACTATGGCTACACCTTC
cdr3_aa: CATSRGINYGYTF

j_call: TRBJ1-5
v_call: TRBV9
d_call: TRBD1
clone_size: -
cdr3_nt: TGTGCCAGCAGCGTCGGAGGGGGCGATGGTCAGCCCCAGCATTTT
cdr3_aa: CASSVGGGDGQPQHF

j_call: TRBJ2-2
v_call: TRBV4-2
d_call: -
clone_size: -
cdr3_nt: TGTGCCAGCAGCCAAGATGGAAGGGGCTCGAACACCGGGGAGCTGTTTTTT
cdr3_aa: CASSQDGRGSNTGELFF

j_call: TRBJ1-1
v_call: TRBV29-1
d_call: TRBD1
clone_size: -
cdr3_nt: TGCAGCGTCTCCGGGACAGGTCAAACTGAAGCTTTCTTT
cdr3_aa: CSVSGTGQTEAFF

j_call: TRBJ2-2
v_call: TRBV10-3
d_call: TRBD1
clone_size: once
cdr3_nt: TGTGCCATCAGGGGGACAGCGAACACCGGGGAGCTGTTTTTT
cdr3_aa: CAIRGTANTGELFF

j_call: TRBJ1-4
v_call: TRBV9
d_call: -
clone_size: -
cdr3_nt: TGTGCCAGCAGCGCATTGGAGTGGGAAAAACTGTTTTTT
cdr3_aa: CASSALEWEKLFF

j_call: TRBJ2-2
v_call: TRBV11-3
d_call: TRBD2
clone_size: -
cdr3_nt: TGTGCCAGCAGCTCCGTCCTAGCGGGAGGGCGAACCGGGGAGCTGTTTTTT
cdr3_aa: CASSSVLAGGRTGELFF

j_call: TRBJ1-1
v_call: TRBV29-1
d_call: -
clone_size: -
cdr3_nt: TGCAGCGTTGAACCCAAAAGGGAGGGGGAAGCTTTCTTT
cdr3_aa: CSVEPKREGEAFF

j_call: TRBJ2-3
v_call: TRBV24-1
d_call: TRBD1
clone_size: -
cdr3_nt: TGTGCCACCCTTTCTGCGACAGGGGGGCGGACGAGCACAGATACGCAGTATTTT
cdr3_aa: CATLSATGGRTSTDTQYF

j_call: TRBJ2-3
v_call: TRBV5-1
d_call: TRBD2
clone_size: -
cdr3_nt: TGCGCCAGCAGCCGAGGAGGGACTAGCGGTCGCTATACGCAGTATTTT
cdr3_aa: CASSRGGTSGRYTQYF

j_call: TRBJ2-2
v_call: TRBV5-6
d_call: TRBD1
clone_size: -
cdr3_nt: TGTGCCAGCACCCTCACAGGGGGCTGGACCGGGGAGCTGTTTTTT
cdr3_aa: CASTLTGGWTGELFF

j_call: TRBJ1-5
v_call: TRBV6-2/TRBV6-3
d_call: -
clone_size: -
cdr3_nt: TGTGCCAGCAGTTACACACCTAATCAGCCCCAGCATTTT
cdr3_aa: CASSYTPNQPQHF

j_call: TRBJ1-2
v_call: TRBV6-5
d_call: -
clone_size: once
cdr3_nt: TGTGCCAGCAGCTATGGTTCTTCGAACTATGGCTACACCTTC
cdr3_aa: CASSYGSSNYGYTF

j_call: TRBJ2-1
v_call: TRBV13
d_call: -
clone_size: -
cdr3_nt: TGTGCCAGCGGGAGGGGGAGCTCCTACAATGAGCAGTTCTTC
cdr3_aa: CASGRGSSYNEQFF

j_call: TRBJ2-1
v_call: TRBV5-1
d_call: -
clone_size: -
cdr3_nt: TGCGCCAGCAGCCCGACAGGGTTTAGCGGCAATGAGCAGTTCTTC
cdr3_aa: CASSPTGFSGNEQFF

j_call: TRBJ2-1
v_call: TRBV7-9
d_call: TRBD1
clone_size: once
cdr3_nt: TGTGCCAGCAGCCCCCCGGGACAGAACAATGAGCAGTTCTTC
cdr3_aa: CASSPPGQNNEQFF

j_call: TRBJ1-6
v_call: TRBV7-9
d_call: -
clone_size: once
cdr3_nt: TGTGCCAGCAGCTTAGGTGGCGGGGGAAATAATTCACCCCTCCACTTT
cdr3_aa: CASSLGGGGNNSPLHF

j_call: TRBJ2-6
v_call: TRBV4-3
d_call: TRBD2
clone_size: -
cdr3_nt: TGCGCCAGCAGCCAAGAGTCAGGGAGGGTCTCTGGGGCCAACGTCCTGACTTTC
cdr3_aa: CASSQESGRVSGANVLTF

j_call: TRBJ2-7
v_call: TRBV7-9
d_call: TRBD1
clone_size: once
cdr3_nt: TGTGCCAGCAGCCACCGGGACAGCACCTACGAGCAGTACTTC
cdr3_aa: CASSHRDSTYEQYF

j_call: TRBJ1-2
v_call: TRBV11-2
d_call: TRBD1
clone_size: -
cdr3_nt: TGTGCCAGCAGCGACAGGGGTATAAGCTATGGCTACACCTTC
cdr3_aa: CASSDRGISYGYTF

j_call: TRBJ2-7
v_call: TRBV18
d_call: -
clone_size: once
cdr3_nt: TGTGCCAGCTCACCACCGGGGCTTTTAGAGCAGTACTTC
cdr3_aa: CASSPPGLLEQYF

j_call: TRBJ2-7
v_call: TRBV6-2/TRBV6-3
d_call: -
clone_size: -
cdr3_nt: TGTGCCAGCAGTTACGGGGAGACCTACGAGCAGTACTTC
cdr3_aa: CASSYGETYEQYF

j_call: TRBJ1-5
v_call: TRBV12-3/TRBV12-4
d_call: -
clone_size: -
cdr3_nt: TGTGCCAGCAGCAGTTCGGCGGGGTCAAAGGGGCATTTT
cdr3_aa: CASSSSAGSKGHF

j_call: TRBJ2-7
v_call: TRBV12-3/TRBV12-4
d_call: -
clone_size: -
cdr3_nt: TGTGCCAGCAAACCCTCGGGAGCCTACGAGCAGTACTTC
cdr3_aa: CASKPSGAYEQYF

j_call: TRBJ2-7
v_call: TRBV6-5
d_call: -
clone_size: -
cdr3_nt: TGTGCCAGCAGTTACTCACACTCCTACGAGCAGTACTTC
cdr3_aa: CASSYSHSYEQYF

j_call: TRBJ2-1
v_call: TRBV5-1
d_call: -
clone_size: -
cdr3_nt: TGCGCCAGCAGCTTGTCCGGCTCCTCGAGGTACAATGAGCAGTTCTTC
cdr3_aa: CASSLSGSSRYNEQFF

j_call: TRBJ2-1
v_call: TRBV5-6
d_call: -
clone_size: -
cdr3_nt: TGTGCCAGCAGCTTGGTATGGGCGGGGGAGCAGTTCTTC
cdr3_aa: CASSLVWAGEQFF

j_call: TRBJ1-6
v_call: TRBV6-5
d_call: TRBD1
clone_size: -
cdr3_nt: TGTGCCAGCAACGGACAGGCTGGTTCACCCCTCCACTTT
cdr3_aa: CASNGQAGSPLHF

j_call: TRBJ1-1
v_call: TRBV7-9
d_call: -
clone_size: few
cdr3_nt: TGTGCCAGCAGACAGGGGAACACTGAAGCTTTCTTT
cdr3_aa: CASRQGNTEAFF

j_call: TRBJ2-1
v_call: TRBV4-1
d_call: TRBD1
clone_size: -
cdr3_nt: TGCGCCAGCAGCCAGGGGGACAGGGGGAATCACAATGAGCAGTTCTTC
cdr3_aa: CASSQGDRGNHNEQFF

j_call: TRBJ2-5
v_call: TRBV19
d_call: TRBD2
clone_size: -
cdr3_nt: TGTGCCAGTAGTATAGTATTAGCGGGAGGTGGCGAGACCCAGTACTTC
cdr3_aa: CASSIVLAGGGETQYF

j_call: TRBJ1-2
v_call: TRBV7-6
d_call: -
clone_size: -
cdr3_nt: TGTGCCAGCAGCGGTCCCGGGGCTAACTATGGCTACACCTTC
cdr3_aa: CASSGPGANYGYTF

j_call: TRBJ1-1
v_call: TRBV13
d_call: -
clone_size: -
cdr3_nt: TGTGCCAGCAGCTCCCCAGGGGATCCCGAAGCTTTCTTT
cdr3_aa: CASSSPGDPEAFF

j_call: TRBJ2-7
v_call: TRBV3-1/TRBV3-2
d_call: -
clone_size: -
cdr3_nt: TGTGCCAGCAGCCAAGATCCCTTAGCGGCTTTCTCCTACGAGCAGTACTTC
cdr3_aa: CASSQDPLAAFSYEQYF

j_call: TRBJ2-1
v_call: TRBV6-6
d_call: -
clone_size: once
cdr3_nt: TGTGCCAGCAGTTTCTCCACCTACAATGAGCAGTTCTTC
cdr3_aa: CASSFSTYNEQFF

j_call: TRBJ2-7
v_call: TRBV9
d_call: TRBD2
clone_size: once
cdr3_nt: TGTGCCAGCAGCCCACGAGCGGGAGCAGGGGAGCAGTACTTC
cdr3_aa: CASSPRAGAGEQYF

j_call: TRBJ1-4
v_call: TRBV27
d_call: -
clone_size: few
cdr3_nt: TGTGCCAGCAGCAGCACAGGGACCTATGAAAAACTGTTTTTT
cdr3_aa: CASSSTGTYEKLFF